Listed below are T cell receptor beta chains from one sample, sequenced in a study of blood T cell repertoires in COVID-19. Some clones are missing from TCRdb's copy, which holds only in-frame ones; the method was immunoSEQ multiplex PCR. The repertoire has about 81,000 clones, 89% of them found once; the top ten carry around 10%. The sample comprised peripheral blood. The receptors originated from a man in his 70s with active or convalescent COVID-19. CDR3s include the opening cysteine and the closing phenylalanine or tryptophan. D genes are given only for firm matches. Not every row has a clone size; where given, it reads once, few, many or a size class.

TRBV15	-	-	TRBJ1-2	CATRSERGIDYGYTF	TGTGCCACTCGAAGCGAACGGGGGATCGACTATGGCTACACCTTC
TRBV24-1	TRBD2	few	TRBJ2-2	CATSDGLAGTGELFF	TGTGCCACCAGTGATGGCCTAGCGGGGACAGGGGAGCTGTTTTTT
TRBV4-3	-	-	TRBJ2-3	CASRRYRVFTDTQYF	TGCGCCAGCAGAAGATACAGGGTTTTCACGGATACGCAGTATTTT
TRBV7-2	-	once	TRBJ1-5	CASSWSGGDQPQHF	TGTGCCAGCAGCTGGTCGGGAGGGGATCAGCCCCAGCATTTT
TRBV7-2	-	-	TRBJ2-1	CASNRRNSYNEQFF	TGTGCCAGCAATCGGCGGAACTCCTACAATGAGCAGTTCTTC
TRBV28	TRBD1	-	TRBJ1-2	CASSVGQGGYGYTF	TGTGCCAGCAGTGTGGGACAGGGAGGCTATGGCTACACCTTC
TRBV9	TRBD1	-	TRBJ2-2	CASSVSGTGIHTGELFF	TGTGCCAGCAGCGTCTCCGGGACAGGGATTCACACCGGGGAGCTGTTTTTT
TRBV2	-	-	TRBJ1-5	CATGDSNQPQHF	TGTGCCACCGGGGATAGCAATCAGCCCCAGCATTTT
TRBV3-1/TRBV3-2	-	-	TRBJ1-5	CASSLSGGAKPQHF	TGTGCCAGCAGCCTAAGTGGAGGGGCTAAGCCCCAGCATTTT
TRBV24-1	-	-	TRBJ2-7	CATSEGQGHGYEQYF	TGTGCCACCAGTGAGGGCCAGGGTCATGGCTACGAGCAGTACTTC
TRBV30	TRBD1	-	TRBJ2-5	CAWGQVLETQYF	TGTGCCTGGGGACAGGTCCTGGAGACCCAGTACTTC
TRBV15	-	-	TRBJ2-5	CATSRGTGGGPLHAWETQYF	TGTGCCACCAGCAGAGGGACTGGGGGGGGGCCCTTGCATGCGTGGGAGACCCAGTACTTC
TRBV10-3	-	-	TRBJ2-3	CAISEGQGSWDTQYF	TGTGCCATCAGTGAGGGGCAGGGGTCCTGGGATACGCAGTATTTT
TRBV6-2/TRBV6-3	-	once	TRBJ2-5	CASSYSGGTEETQYF	TGTGCCAGCAGTTACTCAGGGGGGACAGAAGAGACCCAGTACTTC
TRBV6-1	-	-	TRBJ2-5	CASSENGYETQYF	TGTGCCAGCAGTGAAAACGGGTACGAGACCCAGTACTTC
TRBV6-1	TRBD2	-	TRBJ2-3	CASSDSGRAGDTQYF	TGTGCCAGCAGTGACAGTGGGAGGGCCGGGGATACGCAGTATTTT
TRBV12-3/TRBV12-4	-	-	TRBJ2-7	CASSFGQIYEQYF	TGTGCCAGCAGTTTCGGACAGATATACGAGCAGTACTTC
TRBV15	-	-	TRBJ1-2	CATSRGPVEGYGYTF	TGTGCCACCAGCAGAGGACCAGTTGAGGGCTATGGCTACACCTTC
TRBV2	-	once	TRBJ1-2	CASSDLGTKAGYTF	TGTGCCAGCAGTGACCTAGGAACTAAGGCTGGCTACACCTTC
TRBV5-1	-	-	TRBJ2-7	CASSYAGTPVEQYF	TGCGCCAGCAGCTATGCCGGGACACCAGTCGAGCAGTACTTC
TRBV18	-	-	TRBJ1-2	CASSPLQGVGNGYTF	TGTGCCAGCTCACCACTACAGGGAGTGGGGAATGGCTACACCTTC
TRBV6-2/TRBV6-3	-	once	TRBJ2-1	CASSYSRVGGLRSYNEQFF	TGTGCCAGCAGTTACTCGAGAGTGGGGGGGCTTCGGAGCTACAATGAGCAGTTCTTC
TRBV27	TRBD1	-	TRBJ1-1	CASSLQGGAEAFF	TGTGCCAGCAGCCTCCAAGGGGGCGCAGAAGCTTTCTTT
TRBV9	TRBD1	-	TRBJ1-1	CASSVTGANTEAFF	TGTGCCAGCAGCGTGACAGGGGCCAACACTGAAGCTTTCTTT
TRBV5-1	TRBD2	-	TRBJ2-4	CASSSREGDIQYF	TGCGCCAGCAGCTCCCGGGAGGGGGACATTCAGTACTTC
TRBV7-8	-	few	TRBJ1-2	CASSSSIFYGYTF	TGTGCCAGCAGCTCCAGTATTTTCTATGGCTACACCTTC
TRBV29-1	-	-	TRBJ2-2	CSATGNTGELFF	TGCAGCGCCACAGGGAACACCGGGGAGCTGTTTTTT
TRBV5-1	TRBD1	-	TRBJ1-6	CASSRGQGSSYNSPLHF	TGCGCCAGCAGCCGCGGACAGGGGAGCTCCTATAATTCACCCCTCCACTTT
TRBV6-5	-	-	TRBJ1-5	CASSQDGDQPQHF	TGTGCCAGCAGCCAAGACGGGGATCAGCCCCAGCATTTT
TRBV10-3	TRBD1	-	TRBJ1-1	CAITPGTATWGTEAFF	TGTGCCATCACCCCCGGGACAGCTACATGGGGCACTGAAGCTTTCTTT
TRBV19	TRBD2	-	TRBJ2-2	CASSPPSGGWTGELFF	TGTGCCAGTAGTCCTCCTTCGGGAGGGTGGACCGGGGAGCTGTTTTTT
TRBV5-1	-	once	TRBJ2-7	CASSSQGNEQYF	TGCGCCAGCAGCTCTCAGGGGAACGAGCAGTACTTC
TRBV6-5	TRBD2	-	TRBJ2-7	CASSYLRGLAGPEQYF	TGTGCCAGCAGTTACCTCAGAGGACTAGCGGGCCCCGAGCAGTACTTC
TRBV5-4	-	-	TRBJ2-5	CASSPRGETQYF	TGTGCCAGCAGCCCCCGGGGGGAGACCCAGTACTTC
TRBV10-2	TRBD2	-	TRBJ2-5	CASSPGGRTQYF	TGCGCCAGCAGTCCGGGAGGAAGGACCCAGTACTTC
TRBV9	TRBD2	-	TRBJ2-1	CASSVGIAGELNEQFF	TGTGCCAGCAGCGTAGGGATAGCGGGGGAGCTCAATGAGCAGTTCTTC
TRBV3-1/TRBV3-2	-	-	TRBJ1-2	CASSQGGTSYGYTF	TGTGCCAGCAGCCAGGGGGGGACGAGCTATGGCTACACCTTC
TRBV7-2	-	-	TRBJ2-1	CASSLARGSYNEQFF	TGTGCCAGCAGCTTAGCGCGGGGCTCCTACAATGAGCAGTTCTTC
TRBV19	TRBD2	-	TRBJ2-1	CASSMGLAGSEQFF	TGTGCCAGTAGTATGGGACTAGCGGGTTCTGAGCAGTTCTTC
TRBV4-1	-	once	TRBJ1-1	CASSQASAGVVEAFF	TGCGCCAGCAGCCAAGCCTCGGCAGGGGTCGTTGAAGCTTTCTTT
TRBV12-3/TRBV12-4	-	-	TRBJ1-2	CASRVDVSGGYTF	TGTGCCAGCAGGGTGGACGTGTCGGGGGGCTACACCTTC
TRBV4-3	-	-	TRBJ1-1	CASSERGKAYTEAFF	TGCGCCAGCAGTGAAAGGGGGAAAGCGTACACTGAAGCTTTCTTT
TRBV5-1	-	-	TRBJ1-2	CASSVGQTNYGYTF	TGCGCCAGCAGCGTAGGACAGACAAACTATGGCTACACCTTC
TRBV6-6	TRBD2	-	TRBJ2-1	CASSRRGSGSSYNEQFF	TGTGCCAGCAGTCGCCGAGGGAGCGGGAGCTCCTACAATGAGCAGTTCTTC
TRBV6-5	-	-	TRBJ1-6	CASSYSRSGNNSPLHF	TGTGCCAGCAGTTACTCGAGGTCGGGAAATAATTCACCCCTCCACTTT
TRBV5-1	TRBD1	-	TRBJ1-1	CASSAQGGNTEAFF	TGCGCCAGCAGCGCGCAGGGGGGGAACACTGAAGCTTTCTTT
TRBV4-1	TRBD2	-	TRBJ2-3	CASSQGTSGVRDTQYF	TGCGCCAGCAGCCAAGGGACTAGCGGGGTTCGAGATACGCAGTATTTT
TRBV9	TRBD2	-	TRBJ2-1	CASSMRAGGVYNEQFF	TGTGCCAGCAGCATGCGAGCGGGGGGAGTCTACAATGAGCAGTTCTTC
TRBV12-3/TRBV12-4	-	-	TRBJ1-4	CASSSQSNEKLFF	TGTGCCAGCAGTTCCCAGTCTAATGAAAAACTGTTTTTT
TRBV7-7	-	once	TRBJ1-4	CASSLARVFEKLFF	TGTGCCAGCAGCTTAGCCAGGGTATTTGAAAAACTGTTTTTT
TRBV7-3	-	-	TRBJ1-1	CASSTSPGTEAFF	TGTGCCAGCAGCACCTCGCCAGGCACTGAAGCTTTCTTT
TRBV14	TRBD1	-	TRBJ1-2	CASSPGQGRVYGYTF	TGTGCCAGCAGCCCAGGACAGGGGAGGGTCTATGGCTACACCTTC
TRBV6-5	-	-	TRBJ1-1	CASHPRGDLNTEAFF	TGTGCCAGCCATCCCCGGGGGGATCTGAACACTGAAGCTTTCTTT
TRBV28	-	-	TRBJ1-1	CASSSSGARIEAFF	TGTGCCAGCAGCAGCAGCGGGGCGCGTATTGAAGCTTTCTTT
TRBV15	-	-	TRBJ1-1	CATSTDGRAFVAFF	TGTGCCACCAGCACCGACGGCAGGGCCTTTGTAGCTTTCTTT
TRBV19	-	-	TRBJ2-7	CASSIGGTVSYEQYF	TGTGCCAGTAGTATTGGAGGGACAGTTTCCTACGAGCAGTACTTC
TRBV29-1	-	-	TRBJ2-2	CSVEDRVGDGELFF	TGCAGCGTTGAAGATAGGGTCGGGGACGGGGAGCTGTTTTTT
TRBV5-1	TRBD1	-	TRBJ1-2	CASSLLGGDYGYTF	TGCGCCAGCAGCTTGTTAGGGGGCGACTATGGCTACACCTTC
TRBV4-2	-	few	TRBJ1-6	CASTGGASSYNSPLHF	TGTGCCAGCACCGGGGGGGCGAGCTCCTATAATTCACCCCTCCACTTT
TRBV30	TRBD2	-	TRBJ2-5	CAWGGGPRETQYF	TGTGCCTGGGGCGGGGGACCGAGGGAGACCCAGTACTTC